The 19 T cell receptor beta chains reported below all come from one sample, sequenced in a study of metastatic and nonmetastatic thyroid tumors. There were no patients who had received any treatment before thyroid surgery. Using MiXCR, TCRdb re-called clones from the PCR reads. This sample has 27,000 or so clones, with roughly 24% found just once. Sequencing was carried out using blood. The receptors stem from a female donor with papillary thyroid cancer or a benign thyroid nodule (not recorded which). Some clones in this sample may be carry-over from other donors' samples.

There are many counts of this clone. The chain carries TRBV4-2 and TRBJ1-6; a possible D gene is TRBD1 (6 bases). Trimming removed 3 bases from V and 7 bases from J, with 25 bases in between. The CDR3 totals 19 residues. CDR1 and CDR2 (germline): LGHNA, YNFKEQ. The CDR3 DNA is TGTGCCAGCAGCCAGATTGATAGCGGGCAGGTGAGGGGGAATTCACCCCTCCACTTT. Translated: CASSQIDSGQVRGNSPLHF.

Only a few counts were recorded for this clone. The chain employs TRBV2 and TRBJ2-7; D is uncertain. Trimming left V 2 bases short and J 1 base short, with 6 bases between. This CDR3 contains 13 residues. Germline lookup yields CDR1 SNHLY and CDR2 FYNNEI. The CDR3 DNA follows: TGTGCCAGCAGTGAAACGGCTTCCTACGAGCAGTACTTC. It yields the protein CASSETASYEQYF.

The rearrangement uses TRBV11-1 and TRBJ2-1; 8 bases fit TRBD2. This CDR3 is built from 16 residues. Germline CDR1 and CDR2: SGHAT and FQDESV (reference sequence). V was pared by 2 bases and J by 7 bases, with 10 bases of the junction left unmatched. The CDR3 loop is CASSLSRGGRRNEQFF. The DNA of the CDR3 is TGTGCCAGCAGCTTATCACGGGGCGGGAGGAGGAATGAGCAGTTCTTC.

V usage is TRBV19 and J usage is TRBJ1-6; D is uncertain. The CDR3 is 15 amino acids. Trimming took off 5 bases at V and 8 bases at J, with 16 bases between the two ends. Germline-derived CDR1 and CDR2 are LNHDA and SQIVND (reference sequence). CDR3 protein: CASSLGRTQHSPLHF. DNA for the CDR3: TGTGCCAGTAGTCTCGGACGCACGCAGCATTCACCCCTCCACTTT.

This clone was seen a handful of times. V gene TRBV6-1 combines with J gene TRBJ1-1, with 8 nucleotides matching TRBD1. There are 13 residues in the CDR3. V dropped 6 bases and J dropped 4; count of bases not matched to a gene: 4. Germline V gene lookup returns CDR1 MNHNS and CDR2 SASEGT. CDR3 region: CASSVTGVTEAFF. The DNA of the CDR3 is TGTGCCAGCAGCGTGACAGGGGTCACTGAAGCTTTCTTT.

This clone was picked up a small number of times. The chain carries TRBV27 and TRBJ2-2, with TRBD2 matching over 9 bases. CDR1 MNHEY and CDR2 SMNVEV come from the germline V gene (reference sequence). Unmatched junction bases numbered 18, after V lost 6 bases and J lost 7 bases. There are 18 residues in the CDR3. CDR3 sequence reads: CASRTDREQRGADGELFF. CDR3 sequence (DNA): TGTGCCAGCAGGACCGACAGGGAGCAGCGGGGGGCGGACGGGGAGCTGTTTTTT.

This clone was observed at least ten times. The chain couples TRBV11-1 to TRBJ2-2, with 8 nucleotides matching TRBD1. The CDR3 contains 16 residues. Germline V gene sequence: CDR1 SGHAT, CDR2 FQDESV (reference sequence). The V gene end was trimmed by 3 bases and the J gene end by 2 bases; junction bases not matched to a gene: 5. This chain's CDR3 is CASSLRTGINTGELFF. The CDR3, as DNA: TGTGCCAGCAGCTTGCGGACAGGGATCAACACCGGGGAGCTGTTTTTT.

This clone has ten or more counts. The chain carries TRBV20-1 and TRBJ2-2, with 9 bases matching TRBD1. V lost 6 bases, J lost 3 bases, and 8 bases stayed unmatched. The CDR3 is 15 residues long. Germline CDR1 and CDR2: DFQATT and SNEGSKA (reference sequence). The CDR3: CSANSGTGYTGELFF. The CDR3 coding sequence is TGCAGTGCAAATTCCGGGACAGGGTACACCGGGGAGCTGTTTTTT.

The genes are TRBV20-1 and TRBJ1-1; weak D call: TRBD1 (5 bases). There are 14 residues in the CDR3. V was pared by 5 bases and J by 5 bases, with 18 bases between. The germline gives CDR1 DFQATT, CDR2 SNEGSKA (reference sequence). The CDR3 DNA follows: TGCAGTGCTTCCGGGGGTGGGTGCGAGACTGAAGCTTTCTTT. Its translation is CSASGGGCETEAFF.

The table lists this clone with a few counts. The chain joins TRBV2 to TRBJ2-3; 11 positions match TRBD2. The germline gives CDR1 SNHLY, CDR2 FYNNEI. Trimming took 5 bases from V and 3 from J; bases not matched to a gene: 7. The CDR3 is 16 amino acids. The CDR3 is CASSRLAGGLTDTQYF. The CDR3 nucleotides read TGTGCCAGCAGTCGGCTAGCGGGAGGCTTGACAGATACGCAGTATTTT.

Remarks on this clone: A read error may account for a junction end that differs from germline. The genes are TRBV6-1 and TRBJ1-5; TRBD1 matches at 7 bases. The CDR3 covers 15 residues. Germline V lookup: CDR1 MNHNS, CDR2 SASEGT. This CDR3 is CASKATGASNKPQHF. The DNA for the CDR3 is TGTGCCAGCAAAGCCACAGGGGCAAGCAATAAGCCCCAGCATTTT.

At least ten counts were recorded for this clone. Since a much larger clone is just one base distant, this may be a read error. V gene TRBV7-3 combines with J gene TRBJ1-1; D call uncertain. CDR3 length: 14 amino acids. Looked up from germline, CDR1 is SGHTA and CDR2 is FQGTGA. CDR3 coding DNA: TGTGCCAGCAGCTTAGCTCCCATGAACACTGAAGCTTCCTTT. Encoded protein: CASSLAPMNTEASF.

The rearrangement links TRBV10-1 to TRBJ2-2; no firm D call. The CDR3 is 13 amino acids. In germline, CDR1 is WNHNN, CDR2 SYGVQD (reference sequence). Trimming took 8 bases from V and 1 from J, leaving 8 bases between them. CDR3 protein: CASGIGNTGELFF. Here the CDR3 DNA reads TGCGCCAGCGGTATCGGGAACACCGGGGAGCTGTTTTTT.

V and J are TRBV19 and TRBJ1-5; no clear D gene. The CDR3 is made up of 12 amino acids. CDR1 and CDR2 (germline): LNHDA, SQIVND (reference sequence). The ends were cut back, 3 bases at V and 5 bases at J, with 5 bases in the middle. CDR3 in amino acids: CASSIFDQPQHF. The CDR3 DNA follows: TGTGCCAGTAGTATTTTCGATCAGCCCCAGCATTTT.

This clone is labeled as medium-sized. This chain joins TRBV5-1 and TRBJ2-7; TRBD2 aligns across 8 bases. This CDR3 contains 13 residues. Per the germline V gene, CDR1 is SGHRS and CDR2 is YFSETQ. Losses at the gene ends were 0 bases for V and 5 bases for J; bases not matched to a gene: 1. The CDR3 DNA reads as TGCGCCAGCAGCTTGGACGGGAGGGACGAGCAGTACGTC. The encoded protein is CASSLDGRDEQYV.

This chain uses TRBV4-1 with TRBJ2-7; 12 bases map to TRBD2. The ends lost 4 bases at V and 6 bases at J; junction bases unmatched: 10. CDR1 and CDR2 from the germline V gene are MGHRA and YSYEKL. The CDR3 runs to 16 residues. DNA for the CDR3: TGCGCCAGCAGCCGGCTAGCGGGAGGGGTCTACGCCGAGCAGTACTTC. It yields the protein CASSRLAGGVYAEQYF.

This chain links TRBV18 with TRBJ2-7, with 10 bases aligning to TRBD2. CDR1 is KGHSH, CDR2 LQKENI, per germline. After removal of 6 bases from V and 0 bases from J, the junction contained 5 bases not matched to a gene. CDR3 length: 15 residues. The CDR3 sequence is CASSPGLADSYEQYV. The CDR3 DNA sequence: TGTGCCAGCTCTCCTGGACTAGCGGACTCCTACGAGCAGTACGTC.

Remarks on this clone: An end of the junction does not agree with germline; a read error may underlie this. This rearrangement joins TRBV28 to TRBJ1-4, with 8 bases aligning to TRBD1. This CDR3 region has 15 residues. The V gene's germline CDR1 is MDHEN and CDR2 SYDVKM. The CDR3 here is CAISLRQGADERLFF. CDR3 coding DNA: TGTGCCATCAGTTTAAGGCAGGGGGCGGATGAAAGACTGTTTTTT.

V gene TRBV6-2 or TRBV6-3 combines with J gene TRBJ2-7; 7 nucleotides match TRBD2. V was clipped by 5 bases and J by 5 bases; unmatched bases: 12. CDR3 length equals 15 residues. Germline assignment: CDR1 MNHEY and CDR2 SVGEGT. The CDR3 loop reads CASSTGTIGVHEQYF. CDR3 nucleotides: TGTGCCAGCAGTACCGGGACTATTGGTGTCCACGAGCAGTACTTC.